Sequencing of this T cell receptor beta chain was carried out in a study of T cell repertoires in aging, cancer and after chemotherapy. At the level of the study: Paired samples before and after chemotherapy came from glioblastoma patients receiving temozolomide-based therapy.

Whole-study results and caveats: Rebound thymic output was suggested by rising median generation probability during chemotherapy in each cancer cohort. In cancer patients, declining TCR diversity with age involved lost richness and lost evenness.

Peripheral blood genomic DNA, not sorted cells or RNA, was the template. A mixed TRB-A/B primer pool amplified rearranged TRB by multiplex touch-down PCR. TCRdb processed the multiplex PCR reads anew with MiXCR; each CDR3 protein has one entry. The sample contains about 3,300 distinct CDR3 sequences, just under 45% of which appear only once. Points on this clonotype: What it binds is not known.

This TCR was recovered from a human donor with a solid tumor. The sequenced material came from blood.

The DNA of the CDR3 is TGTGCCAGTAGTATAGTTAGCTCTTCTGAGCAGTTCTTC. Residues: CASSIVSSSEQFF. The V gene is TRBV19, the J gene TRBJ2-1; D call uncertain. The CDR3 runs 13 residues. Trimming took off 1 base at V and 9 bases at J, with 10 bases between the two ends. CDR1 is LNHDA and CDR2 is SQIVND in the germline V gene (reference sequence).